This entry features one T cell receptor beta chain sequence. This record belongs to a study of blood T cell repertoires in COVID-19. Across the study: The analysed material was cDNA or gDNA that came from T cells, B-cell-depleted T cells, or PBMCs.

The CDR3 is made up of 15 amino acids. V gave up 5 bases and J gave up 0 bases, with 14 bases separating them. CDR1 SGHRS and CDR2 YFSETQ come from the germline V gene. Sequencing was performed with immunoSEQ multiplex PCR; in TCRdb, only in-frame clones are kept and a portion is missing. The sample includes around 150,000 clones, about 83% seen only once; the top ten take 10%. Sequencing input: peripheral blood. This chain connects TRBV5-1 to TRBJ1-2; D remains ambiguous. The receptor was isolated from a woman aged 70 to 79 with COVID-19, enrolled during active disease. As DNA, the CDR3 is TGCGCCAGCAGAGCCCACAGTGAAGCTAACTATGGCTACACCTTC. Translation gives CASRAHSEANYGYTF.